Following are 12 T cell receptor beta chains from one sample sequenced in a study of T cell repertoires in cytomegalovirus infection. TCRdb analysed the reads with MiXCR anew, one entry per CDR3 protein. The sample includes hundreds of thousands of distinct CDR3 sequences, approximately 40% of them seen just once. The sequenced sample was PBMCs. The receptors here all came from a human donor in good health (CMV status not recorded). Some clones in this sample may be carry-over from other donors' samples.

This clonotype was counted a few times. The rearrangement uses TRBV6-1 and TRBJ2-7; 11 bases map to TRBD2. Germline lookup yields CDR1 MNHNS and CDR2 SASEGT. This CDR3 is 15 amino acids long. Trimming at V came to 4 bases and at J to 1 base, leaving 3 bases not matched to a gene. The CDR3 nucleotides are TGTGCCAGCAGTGGGGGACTAGCGGTTTCCTACGAGCAGTACTTC. This encodes CASSGGLAVSYEQYF.

The V gene is TRBV20-1, the J gene TRBJ2-7; D may be TRBD1 (6 bases). This CDR3 contains 14 residues. V lost 6 bases and J lost 2, with 17 bases in between. Germline V gene sequence: CDR1 DFQATT, CDR2 SNEGSKA (reference sequence). CDR3 loop: CSASTGSSTYEQYF. The CDR3 bases are TGCAGTGCGAGCACAGGGAGTTCGACCTACGAGCAGTACTTC.

The chain recombines TRBV6-4 with TRBJ2-1; 8 nucleotides line up with TRBD2. Germline loops: CDR1 MRHNA, CDR2 SNTAGT. Trimming at V came to 5 bases and at J to 6 bases, leaving 9 bases not matched to a gene. The CDR3 spans 15 residues. The CDR3 DNA reads as TGTGCCAGCAGTATGCCCAGCGGGAGAGGCAATGAGCAGTTCTTC. Its translation is CASSMPSGRGNEQFF.

The chain joins TRBV12-3 or TRBV12-4 to TRBJ1-1; D remains ambiguous. Trimming pared 4 bases from V and 0 bases from J, leaving 9 bases between. The CDR3 extends over 14 amino acids. For the CDR3, the DNA is TGTGCCAGCAGTTGGGCCAGCATGAACACTGAAGCTTTCTTT. This translates into CASSWASMNTEAFF.

The sample holds a few counts of this clonotype. The chain uses TRBV28 and TRBJ2-5; D gene ambiguous. This CDR3 comprises 14 residues. V lost 5 bases and J 5 bases, leaving 15 bases between the germline ends. Germline V gives CDR1 MDHEN, CDR2 SYDVKM. The CDR3 DNA reads as TGTGCCAGCAGTGGCGCAAAAATAGGGGAGACCCAGTACTTC. The encoded protein is CASSGAKIGETQYF.

V and J are TRBV11-1 and TRBJ1-1; the D gene is possibly TRBD1 (6 bases). In germline, CDR1 is SGHAT, CDR2 FQDESV (reference sequence). V was shortened by 4 bases and J by 6 bases, with 15 bases between the two germline ends. The CDR3 loop spans 14 amino acids. The CDR3 reads CASSSNFRGAEAFF. CDR3 coding DNA: TGTGCCAGCAGCTCAAATTTCAGGGGTGCTGAAGCTTTCTTT.

This chain links TRBV12-3 or TRBV12-4 with TRBJ1-1; 7 bases match TRBD1. This CDR3 has 11 residues. J gave up 10 bases and V 6 bases, and 5 bases lay outside the gene matches. The CDR3 DNA reads as TGTGCCAGCAGGGACAGGTCACGAGCTTTCTTT. It is translated as CASRDRSRAFF.

A word on this clonotype: One end of the junction varies from germline; a read error may be responsible. The chain has TRBV5-3 and TRBJ1-6; D is possibly TRBD1 (6 bases). TRBV5-3 qualifies as an ORF whose function is uncertain. This CDR3 is 18 amino acids long. CDR3 coding DNA: TGTGCCAGCAGCTTGGGGGGCGGTTCGGCGCAGACTGGTTCACCCCTCCACTTT. Amino acid sequence: CASSLGGGSAQTGSPLHF.

This clonotype showed up just a few times. The chain is built from TRBV7-8 and TRBJ1-2; 9 nucleotides align to TRBD1. Germline V gives CDR1 SGHVS, CDR2 FQNEAQ. Germline trimming cut 5 bases from V and 4 bases from J; bases unmatched to any gene: 8. The CDR3 is 15 residues long. The CDR3 sequence: CASSIPGQGTYGYTF. The CDR3 coding sequence is TGTGCCAGCAGCATTCCAGGACAGGGGACCTATGGCTACACCTTC.

Only a few counts were recorded for this clonotype. V and J are TRBV7-2 and TRBJ1-1, with D uncertain. Germline V gene lookup returns CDR1 SGHTA and CDR2 FQGNSA. The CDR3 length is 15 residues. V was clipped by 2 bases and J by 0 bases, with 10 bases between them. In DNA form, the CDR3 reads TGTGCCAGCAGCTTATTTGTAGGGATGAACACTGAAGCTTTCTTT. Its translation: CASSLFVGMNTEAFF.

This clonotype showed up just a few times. The chain is built from TRBV4-2 and TRBJ2-2; TRBD2 might be the D (7 bases). The CDR3 has 16 residues. The V gene's germline CDR1 is LGHNA and CDR2 YNFKEQ. V shed 0 bases and J shed 8 bases, with 16 bases lying between them. CDR3 loop: CASSQEIRGAQGELFF. In DNA form, the CDR3 reads TGTGCCAGCAGCCAAGAAATACGGGGGGCCCAGGGGGAGCTGTTTTTT.

V is TRBV6-1 and J is TRBJ1-1; TRBD1 aligns across 9 bases. V lost 9 bases to trimming and J lost 5 bases; unmatched junction nucleotides: 10. CDR3 length equals 14 residues. Germline V gives CDR1 MNHNS, CDR2 SASEGT. CDR3: CASRSGTGLTEAFF. The CDR3 coding sequence is TGTGCCAGTCGCTCCGGGACAGGGCTTACTGAAGCTTTCTTT.